This TCR beta chain was profiled in a study of beta chain features in type 1 diabetes. Background on the study: The patient and healthy donor groups were comparable for age, gender and cell yields. Study observations and caveats: Researchers reported that naive, central memory and Treg TCRB repertoires appeared more similar in patients than in healthy donors. There were fewer insertions and more deletions at the VDJ junctions of type 1 diabetes patients.

Expressed TCRB transcripts were sequenced, since all the RNA that had been isolated was reverse transcribed. Measured with immunoSEQ multiplex PCR; TCRdb has only the in-frame clones, and not every one. Counted here are 300,000 to 450,000 clones, around an eighth occurring once; the ten biggest clones make up around 0.02%. This clone was seen a few times. What it binds is unknown. The source of this sequence is a man between 18 and 29 years old in good health. Specimen: naive CD4+ T cells from blood.

CDR3 nucleotides: TGTGCCAGCAGTTCCCAGGGGTTCGGGCCCCAGCATTTT. The encoded protein is CASSSQGFGPQHF. The chain combines TRBV6-5 with TRBJ1-5; D is possibly TRBD1 (6 bases). V was cut by 4 bases and J by 9 bases, with 13 bases left in between. The CDR3 covers 13 residues. Per the germline V gene, CDR1 is MNHEY and CDR2 is SVGAGI.